Here is one TCR beta chain with its context. Its recognized antigen is unknown. No much larger clonotype is one base removed from it; base qualities were not supplied. The sample comes from a study of shared clonotypes between healthy human individuals (dated by TCRdb to 2019 to 2021). In the study overall: The cohort comprised a couple of women and three men aged 18 to 49 years. For each donor, three plates each were used for CD4 naive and CD4 memory, two plates were used for CD8 naive, and one plate was used for CD8 memory. Leukapheresis yielded between about 0.8 and 8.9 billion PBMCs per donor. The study deeply sequenced blood TCR repertoires of several healthy adults to estimate repertoire size and the extent of clonotype sharing between individuals. Libraries were prepared and TCR repertoires were sequenced by different laboratories using diverse techniques, in order to increase sequencing depth and limit assay-specific biases. Paper-wide results and their limitations: Sharing across four donors was observed for around 5% of naive CD4, under 4% of naive CD8, 2.3% of memory CD4, and around 0.44% of memory CD8 clonotypes. Sampling was limited to blood, and TCR repertoires in tissue likely differ from TCR repertoires in blood. Based on pairwise subsampling, the degree of clonotype sharing among donors was expected to be affected by sequencing depth. Compared with non-shared clonotypes, the clonotypes found in all four sorted-subset donors had higher generation probabilities. Naive subsets generally had larger estimated clonotype richness than memory subsets. The small number of donors limited the genetic and exposure-history diversity represented. Even with the large sequencing depth, rarefaction of the sorted-subset datasets indicated that sequencing was incomplete.

Using the deep immunoSEQ assay, multiplex PCR amplified TCR CDR3 regions from genomic DNA. Extracted genomic DNA from each cell subset was distributed evenly across all wells of several immunoSEQ 96-well plates, and each plate was treated as a replicate. For sorted subsets, each replicate PCR was loaded with roughly 190 ng genomic DNA, equivalent to some 31,000 T cell genomes. Purified libraries were quantified with a Qubit 3.0 fluorometer, sized on a Bioanalyzer 2100, and re-quantified with the KAPA Library Quantification kit. Every immunoSEQ 96-well plate was sequenced on a separate single-read 150-cycle Illumina NextSeq 550 flow cell. The study's processing was this. Because only junctional sequences without quality scores were contained in the immunoSEQ output, filtering matching that applied to full-length reads could not be performed. Sequences were annotated with PyIR, a Python wrapper for IgBLAST v1.9, and V/J genes and CDR3 were assigned using IMGT germline references. Reads with weak V/J assignments (E-value above 1e-6), missing CDR3, stop codons, out-of-frame junctions, or ambiguous translated residues were removed. V3J clonotypes were defined by identical inferred V gene, J gene, and CDR3 amino acid sequence. To compute the percentage overlap between repertoires, the number of shared unique clonotypes was divided by the size of the smaller repertoire. Richness of each repertoire was evaluated using RTK rarefaction, the Chao1 estimator, and Recon v2.1 estimates of unobserved clonotypes. Generation probabilities were computed with OLGA for all TCRbeta clonotypes obtained by the gDNA method from several donors. Held by TCRdb, this immuneACCESS table contains in-frame sequences only and omits some clones. Under half of the omission traces to an unresolved V gene where checked; the cause of the rest is unknown. V and J calls plus clone size are reproduced from that table; the DNA served to infer D and trimming. This sample holds over 1.5 million clones; 95% to 99% were observed only once. Roughly 0.4% of the sample is taken by the ten largest.

V is clipped by 11 bases and J by 5 bases, and the sequence between their germline boundaries is 18 bases long. The CDR3 sequence holds 13 residues, the cysteine and phenylalanine included. The retained sequence is limited to the CDR3, 39 bases, with the frame set at the first base. According to the germline V gene (reference sequence), CDR1 reads SEHNR and CDR2 reads FQNEAQ. The donors were healthy, HIV-negative adults who had no recently reported acute infections or vaccinations. Every donor was a Caucasian adult living in Nashville, Tennessee, USA. CD4+ T cells were enriched through magnetic negative selection, after which naive cells were positively selected on CD45RA and the remaining negative fraction served as the memory subset. After blood collection by leukapheresis, PBMCs were isolated using Ficoll-Histopaque density gradient centrifugation and then cryopreserved in the vapor phase of liquid nitrogen. Purity and quantity of every magnetically sorted T cell population were checked by analytical flow cytometry. Genomic DNA was isolated from every sorted fraction and measured by UV absorbance on a Nanodrop 2000c.

The specimen sequenced was naive CD4+ T cells sorted from blood. Sample cell subset or site, as interpreted from the label and publication: CD45RA+ positively selected. The chain is encoded by TRBV7-9 joined to TRBJ2-5; a tentative D call is TRBD2 (5 bases match). This clonotype was obtained from a man younger than 45 in good health. The DNA sequence reads TGTGCCGGAATGGACGCACCGGGGGAGACCCAGTACTTC. It specifies CAGMDAPGETQYF.